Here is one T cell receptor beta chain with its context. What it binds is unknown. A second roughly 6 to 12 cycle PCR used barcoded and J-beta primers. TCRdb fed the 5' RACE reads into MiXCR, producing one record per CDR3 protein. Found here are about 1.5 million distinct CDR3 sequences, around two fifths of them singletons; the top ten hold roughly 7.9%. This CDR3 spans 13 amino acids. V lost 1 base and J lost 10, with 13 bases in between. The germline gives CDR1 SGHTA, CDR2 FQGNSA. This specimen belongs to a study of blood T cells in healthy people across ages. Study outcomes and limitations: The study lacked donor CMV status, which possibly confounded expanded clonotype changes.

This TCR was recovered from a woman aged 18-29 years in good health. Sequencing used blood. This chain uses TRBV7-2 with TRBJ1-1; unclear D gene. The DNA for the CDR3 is TGTGCCAGCAGCTTAGATCTTGGGATTCGAGCTTTCTTT. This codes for CASSLDLGIRAFF.